The clone carrying this TCR beta chain was seen a handful of times. The sample belongs to a study of blood T cell repertoires in COVID-19. Study-wide background: Material from acute and convalescent COVID-19 was sourced from the United States, Italy and Spain. Sources were T cells, B-cell-depleted T cells, or PBMCs; the material itself was cDNA or gDNA.

The ends lost 4 bases at V and 0 bases at J; junction bases unmatched: 6. The germline CDR1 and CDR2 sequences are SGHDN and FVKESK. This CDR3 is 16 amino acids long. How the authors handled the data: Amplified reference gene primers provided the basis for estimating nucleated cell counts. TCRdb's table, derived via immunoSEQ multiplex PCR, lists solely in-frame clones and lacks some. V and J calls and clone size come straight from that table; D and trimming were deduced from the DNA. Among about 210,000 clones listed, under 90% were seen once. This rearrangement joins TRBV14 to TRBJ2-1; TRBD2 aligns across 7 bases. The sequence was collected from a woman in her forties with active or convalescent COVID-19. Sequenced material: peripheral blood. CDR3 amino acids: CASSPRRTSSYNEQFF. In DNA form, the CDR3 reads TGTGCCAGCAGCCCCCGCCGGACTAGCTCCTACAATGAGCAGTTCTTC.